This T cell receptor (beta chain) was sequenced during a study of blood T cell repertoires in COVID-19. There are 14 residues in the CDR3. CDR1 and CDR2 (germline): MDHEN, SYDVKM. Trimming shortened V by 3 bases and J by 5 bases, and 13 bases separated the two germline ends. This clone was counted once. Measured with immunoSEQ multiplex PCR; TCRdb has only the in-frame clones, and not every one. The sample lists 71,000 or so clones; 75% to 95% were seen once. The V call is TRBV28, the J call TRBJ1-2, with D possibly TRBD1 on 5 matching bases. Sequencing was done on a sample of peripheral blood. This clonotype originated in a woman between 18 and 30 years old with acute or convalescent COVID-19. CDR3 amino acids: CASSFISGGYGYTF. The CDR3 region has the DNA TGTGCCAGCAGTTTCATCTCGGGGGGGTATGGCTACACCTTC.